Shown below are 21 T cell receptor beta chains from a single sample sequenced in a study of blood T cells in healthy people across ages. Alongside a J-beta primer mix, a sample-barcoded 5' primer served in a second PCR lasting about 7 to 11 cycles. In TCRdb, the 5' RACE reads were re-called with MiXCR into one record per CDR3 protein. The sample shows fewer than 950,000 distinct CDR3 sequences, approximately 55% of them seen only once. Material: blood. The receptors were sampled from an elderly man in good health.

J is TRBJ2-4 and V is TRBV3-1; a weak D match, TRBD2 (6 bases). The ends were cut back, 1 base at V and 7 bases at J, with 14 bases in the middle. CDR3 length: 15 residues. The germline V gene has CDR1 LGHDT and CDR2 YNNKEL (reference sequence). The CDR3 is CASSQAGSRENIQYF. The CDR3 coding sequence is TGTGCCAGCAGCCAAGCCGGGAGTCGGGAGAACATTCAGTACTTC. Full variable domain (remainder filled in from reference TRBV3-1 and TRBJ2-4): DTAVSQTPKYLVTQMGNDKSIKCEQNLGHDTMYWYKQDSKKFLKIMFSYNNKELIINETVPNRFSPKSPDKAHLNLHINSLELGDSAVYFCASSQAGSRENIQYFGAGTRLSVL.

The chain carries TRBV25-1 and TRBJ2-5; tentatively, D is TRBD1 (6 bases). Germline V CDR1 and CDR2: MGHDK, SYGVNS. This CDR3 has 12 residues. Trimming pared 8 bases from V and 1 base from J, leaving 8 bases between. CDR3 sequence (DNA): TGTGCCAGCGAGGGGGTCCAAGAGACCCAGTACTTC. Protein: CASEGVQETQYF.

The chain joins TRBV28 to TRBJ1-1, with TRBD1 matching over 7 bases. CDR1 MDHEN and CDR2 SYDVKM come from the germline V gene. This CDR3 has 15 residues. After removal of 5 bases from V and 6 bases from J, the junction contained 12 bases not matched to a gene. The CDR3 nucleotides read TGTGCCAGCAGTCCGTCGACAGGGTTCCATGCTGAAGCTTTCTTT. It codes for CASSPSTGFHAEAFF.

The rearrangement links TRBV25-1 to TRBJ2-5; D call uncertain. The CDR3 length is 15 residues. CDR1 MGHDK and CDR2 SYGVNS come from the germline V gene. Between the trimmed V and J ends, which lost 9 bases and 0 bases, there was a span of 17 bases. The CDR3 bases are TGTGCCAGTAGGGCCGAGACAAGGTACCAAGAGACCCAGTACTTC. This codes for CASRAETRYQETQYF.

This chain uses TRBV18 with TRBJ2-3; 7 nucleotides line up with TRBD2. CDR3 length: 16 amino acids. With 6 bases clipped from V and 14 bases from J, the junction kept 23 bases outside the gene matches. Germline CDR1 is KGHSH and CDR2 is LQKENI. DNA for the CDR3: TGTGCCAGCTCGCCGCTAGCGGACCTGGAGCACAGATACGCGTATTTT. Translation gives CASSPLADLEHRYAYF.

CDR3 sequence (DNA): TGCGCCAGCAGCGGGATTAGCGGCAGCGGAAATGAGCAGTTCTTC. This gives the protein CASSGISGSGNEQFF. This chain joins TRBV5-1 and TRBJ2-1; perhaps TRBD2 as D (6 bases). Deletions cut 4 bases from V and 7 bases from J, with 18 bases between. The CDR3 runs 15 residues. Germline assignment: CDR1 SGHRS and CDR2 YFSETQ.

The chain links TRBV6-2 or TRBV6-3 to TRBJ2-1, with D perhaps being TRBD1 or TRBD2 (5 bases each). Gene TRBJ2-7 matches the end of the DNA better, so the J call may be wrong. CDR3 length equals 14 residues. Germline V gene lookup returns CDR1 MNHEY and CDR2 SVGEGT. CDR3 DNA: TGTGCCAGCAGTTACTCGGGGGTAGCTGATGAGCAGTACTTC. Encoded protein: CASSYSGVADEQYF.

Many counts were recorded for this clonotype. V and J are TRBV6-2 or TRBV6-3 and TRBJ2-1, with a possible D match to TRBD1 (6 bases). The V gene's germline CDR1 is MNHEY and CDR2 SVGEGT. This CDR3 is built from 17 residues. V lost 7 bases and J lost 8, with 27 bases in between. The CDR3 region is CASTALPGQQVGDEQFF. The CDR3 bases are TGTGCCAGCACCGCCCTTCCCGGACAGCAGGTCGGGGATGAGCAGTTCTTC.

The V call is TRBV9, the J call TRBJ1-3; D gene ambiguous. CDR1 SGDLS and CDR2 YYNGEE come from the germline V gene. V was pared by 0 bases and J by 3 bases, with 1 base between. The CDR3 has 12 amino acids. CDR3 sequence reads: CASSVDGNTIYF. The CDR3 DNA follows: TGTGCCAGCAGCGTAGATGGAAACACCATATATTTT.

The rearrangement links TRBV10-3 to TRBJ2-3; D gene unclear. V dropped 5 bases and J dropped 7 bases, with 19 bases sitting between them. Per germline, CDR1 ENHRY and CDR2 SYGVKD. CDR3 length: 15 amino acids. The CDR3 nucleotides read TGTGCCATCAGTCCCCCAGGACCAAGGTTGAATACGCAGTATTTT. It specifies CAISPPGPRLNTQYF.

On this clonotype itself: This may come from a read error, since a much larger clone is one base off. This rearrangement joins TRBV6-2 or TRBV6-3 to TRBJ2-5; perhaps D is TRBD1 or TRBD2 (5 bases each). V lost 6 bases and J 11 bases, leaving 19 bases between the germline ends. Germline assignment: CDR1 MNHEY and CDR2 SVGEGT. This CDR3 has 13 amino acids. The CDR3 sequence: CASSDPGPRGQYF. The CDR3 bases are TGTGCCAGCAGCGATCCGGGACCGCGAGGGCAGTACTTC.

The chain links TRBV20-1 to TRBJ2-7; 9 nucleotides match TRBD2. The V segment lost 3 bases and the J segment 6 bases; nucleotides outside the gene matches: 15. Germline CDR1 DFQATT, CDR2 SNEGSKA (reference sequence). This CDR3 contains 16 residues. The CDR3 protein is CSARYLSGSWGGEQYF. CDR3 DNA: TGCAGTGCTAGGTACCTTAGCGGGAGCTGGGGAGGCGAGCAGTACTTC.

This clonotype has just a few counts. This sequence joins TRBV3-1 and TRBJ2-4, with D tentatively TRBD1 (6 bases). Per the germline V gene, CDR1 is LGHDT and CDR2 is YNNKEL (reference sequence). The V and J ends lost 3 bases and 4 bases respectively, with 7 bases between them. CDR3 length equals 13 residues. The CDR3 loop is CASSQRGKNIQYF. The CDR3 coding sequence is TGTGCCAGCAGCCAGAGGGGGAAAAACATTCAGTACTTC.

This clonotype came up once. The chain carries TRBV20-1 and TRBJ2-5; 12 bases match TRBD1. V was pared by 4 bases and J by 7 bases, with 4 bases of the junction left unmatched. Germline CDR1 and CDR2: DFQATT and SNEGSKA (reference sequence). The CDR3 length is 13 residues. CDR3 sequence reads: CSAKPGQGATQYF. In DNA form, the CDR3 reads TGCAGTGCTAAGCCGGGACAGGGGGCGACCCAGTACTTC.

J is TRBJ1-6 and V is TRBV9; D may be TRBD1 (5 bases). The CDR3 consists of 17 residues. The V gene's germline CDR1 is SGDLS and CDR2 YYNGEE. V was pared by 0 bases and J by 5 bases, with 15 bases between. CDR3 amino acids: CASSVGLGPGHNSPLHF. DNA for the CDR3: TGTGCCAGCAGCGTAGGTTTAGGGCCGGGGCATAATTCACCCCTCCACTTT.

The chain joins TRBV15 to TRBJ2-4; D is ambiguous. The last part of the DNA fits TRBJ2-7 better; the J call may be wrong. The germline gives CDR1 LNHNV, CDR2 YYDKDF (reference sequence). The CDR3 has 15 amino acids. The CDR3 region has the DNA TGTGCCACCAGCGGCCTGACCGGCATATTCCACGAGCAGTACTTC. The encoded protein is CATSGLTGIFHEQYF.

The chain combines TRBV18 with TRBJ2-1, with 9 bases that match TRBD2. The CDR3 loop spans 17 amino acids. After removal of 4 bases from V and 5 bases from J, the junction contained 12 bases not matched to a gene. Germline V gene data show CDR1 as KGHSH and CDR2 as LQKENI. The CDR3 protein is CASSLRTSVSIDNEQFF. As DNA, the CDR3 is TGTGCCAGCTCACTAAGGACTAGCGTTTCGATCGACAATGAGCAGTTCTTC.

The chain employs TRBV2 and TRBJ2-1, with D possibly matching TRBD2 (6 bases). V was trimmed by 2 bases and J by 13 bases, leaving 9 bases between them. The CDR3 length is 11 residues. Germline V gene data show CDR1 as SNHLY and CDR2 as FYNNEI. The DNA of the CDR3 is TGTGCCAGCAGTGAAACGGGGGATCAGTTCTTC. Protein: CASSETGDQFF. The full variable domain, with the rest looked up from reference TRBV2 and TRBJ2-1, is EPEVTQTPSHQVTQMGQEVILRCVPISNHLYFYWYRQILGQKVEFLVSFYNNEISEKSEIFDDQFSVERPDGSNFTLKIRSTKLEDSAMYFCASSETGDQFFGPGTRLTVL.

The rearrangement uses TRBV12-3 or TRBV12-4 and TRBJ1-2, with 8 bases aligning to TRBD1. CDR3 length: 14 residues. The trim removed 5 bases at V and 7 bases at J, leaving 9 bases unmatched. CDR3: CASSPTGALLGYTF. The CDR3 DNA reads TGTGCCAGCAGTCCGACAGGGGCGCTACTTGGCTACACCTTC.

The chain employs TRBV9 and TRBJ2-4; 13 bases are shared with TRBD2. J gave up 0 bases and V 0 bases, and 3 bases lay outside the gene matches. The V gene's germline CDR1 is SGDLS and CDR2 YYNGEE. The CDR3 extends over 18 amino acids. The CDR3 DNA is TGTGCCAGCAGCGTAGGGACTAGCGGGAGTCAAGCCAAAAACATTCAGTACTTC. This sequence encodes CASSVGTSGSQAKNIQYF.

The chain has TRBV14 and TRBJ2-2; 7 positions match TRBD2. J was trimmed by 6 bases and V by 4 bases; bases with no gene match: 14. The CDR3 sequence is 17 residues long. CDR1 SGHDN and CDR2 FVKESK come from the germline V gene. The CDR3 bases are TGTGCCAGCAGCCGAAACATGAAACTAGCGTTCCCCGGGGAGCTGTTTTTT. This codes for CASSRNMKLAFPGELFF.